The 29 T cell receptor beta chains below all came from one sample that was sequenced in a study of regulatory T cells in long-lasting Graves disease. Time point described: persistent/refractory GD, antithyroid drugs over 5 years with positive TRAb. Construction of the TCR library relied on RNA isolated from PBMCs. CDR3-region Arm-PCR and iRepertoire HTBI primers produced the TCR beta libraries. MiXCR was run by TCRdb on the multiplex PCR reads, yielding one entry per CDR3 protein. The sample carries 500,000 to 700,000 distinct CDR3 sequences, around 32% recorded once. The source material was peripheral blood mononuclear cells (PBMCs), sampled when the disease was refractory, from a patient treated with antithyroid drugs. The receptor source for this set is a female donor with Graves disease.

The rearrangement links TRBV7-2 to TRBJ2-7; no firm D call. CDR3 length equals 14 residues. V lost 1 base and J 3 bases, leaving 10 bases between the germline ends. The germline V gene has CDR1 SGHTA and CDR2 FQGNSA. The CDR3 reads CASSLGELFYEQYF. The CDR3 nucleotides read TGTGCCAGCAGCTTAGGCGAACTTTTCTACGAGCAGTACTTC.

The J gene is TRBJ2-5, the V gene TRBV20-1; D is possibly TRBD2 (5 bases). V was pared by 3 bases and J by 5 bases, with 16 bases between. The CDR3 contains 14 residues. CDR1 is DFQATT, CDR2 SNEGSKA, per germline (reference sequence). CDR3: CSASSGNNDETQYF. The CDR3 DNA is TGCAGTGCTAGTTCCGGGAATAATGATGAGACCCAGTACTTC.

This clonotype has just a few counts. The chain combines TRBV19 with TRBJ1-1; 10 nucleotides agree with TRBD1. The CDR3 length is 20 residues. The germline gives CDR1 LNHDA, CDR2 SQIVND (reference sequence). The ends lost 7 bases at V and 0 bases at J; junction bases unmatched: 20. The CDR3 sequence is CASTPTTGRTGGDMNTEAFF. CDR3 sequence (DNA): TGTGCCAGTACGCCTACCACGGGCCGGACAGGGGGAGACATGAACACTGAAGCTTTCTTT. Variable domain in full (rest from reference TRBV19 and TRBJ1-1): DGGITQSPKYLFRKEGQNVTLSCEQNLNHDAMYWYRQDPGQGLRLIYYSQIVNDFQKGDIAEGYSVSREKKESFPLTVTSAQKNPTAFYLCASTPTTGRTGGDMNTEAFFGQGTRLTVV.

This clonotype was found many times. This sequence joins TRBV20-1 and TRBJ2-7, with 10 bases matching TRBD1. The CDR3 is 15 residues long. Germline assignment: CDR1 DFQATT and CDR2 SNEGSKA (reference sequence). J gave up 0 bases and V 5 bases, and 7 bases lay outside the gene matches. CDR3 amino acids: CSALSGTGVSYEQYF. In DNA, the CDR3 is TGCAGTGCTCTCTCCGGGACAGGGGTCTCCTACGAGCAGTACTTC.

This clonotype was recorded many times. The chain links TRBV12-3 or TRBV12-4 to TRBJ2-7, with TRBD1 matching 7 bases. V was clipped by 8 bases and J by 2 bases; unmatched bases: 3. The CDR3 loop spans 12 amino acids. In nucleotides, the CDR3 is TGTGCCAGCGGCGGACAGGCCTACGAGCAGTACTTC. Its translation is CASGGQAYEQYF.

The J gene is TRBJ2-7, the V gene TRBV6-1; possible D gene TRBD2, 5 bases. Trimming cost V 2 bases and J 6 bases, with 11 bases left between them. In germline, CDR1 is MNHNS, CDR2 SASEGT. The CDR3 runs to 13 residues. CDR3 amino acids: CASSESKRGEQYF. The CDR3 DNA is TGTGCCAGCAGTGAAAGCAAACGGGGCGAGCAGTACTTC.

The rearrangement joins TRBV20-1 to TRBJ2-1, with D unclear. V gave up 4 bases and J gave up 7 bases, with 11 bases separating them. Per the germline V gene, CDR1 is DFQATT and CDR2 is SNEGSKA (reference sequence). The CDR3 covers 12 residues. This CDR3 is CSAIFTANEQFF. The DNA for the CDR3 is TGCAGTGCTATTTTCACAGCTAATGAGCAGTTCTTC.

The J gene is TRBJ1-2, the V gene TRBV5-1; no clear D. The CDR3 spans 13 residues. Per germline, CDR1 SGHRS and CDR2 YFSETQ. Trimming stripped 8 bases from V and 1 base from J, with 12 bases between. The CDR3 nucleotides read TGCGCCAGTTGGTCTGACGTTAACTATGGCTACACCTTC. Encoded protein: CASWSDVNYGYTF.

The rearrangement links TRBV12-5 to TRBJ1-1; 7 bases map to TRBD1. The CDR3 has 16 amino acids. The germline CDR1 and CDR2 sequences are LGHNT and FRNRAP. V lost 7 bases and J lost 2; bases outside the gene matches: 13. The CDR3 loop reads CASVPLTGPVNTEAFF. The CDR3 DNA reads TGTGCTAGTGTCCCTCTGACAGGGCCCGTAAACACTGAAGCTTTCTTT.

The gene calls are TRBV19 and TRBJ1-2, with D tentatively TRBD1 (6 bases). CDR3 size: 14 residues. CDR1 and CDR2 from the germline V gene are LNHDA and SQIVND (reference sequence). V shed 8 bases and J shed 4 bases, with 17 bases lying between them. The chain's CDR3 is CASSPAGTPYGYTF. The CDR3 nucleotides read TGTGCCAGTTCACCTGCGGGGACACCCTATGGCTACACCTTC.

This clonotype showed up just a few times. The V call is TRBV11-1, the J call TRBJ2-5; TRBD2 matches 13 bases. Germline V lookup: CDR1 SGHAT, CDR2 FQDESV (reference sequence). V lost 1 base to trimming and J lost 5 bases; unmatched junction nucleotides: 4. This CDR3 has 16 residues. The CDR3 bases are TGTGCCAGCAGCTTAGGTGGGACTAGCGGGATGGAGACCCAGTACTTC. It specifies CASSLGGTSGMETQYF.

Only a few counts were recorded for this clonotype. The genes are TRBV11-2 and TRBJ2-5; D remains ambiguous. This CDR3 contains 12 residues. The V end lost 5 bases, the J end lost 5 bases, and 9 bases lay between the germline ends. Per the germline V gene, CDR1 is SGHAT and CDR2 is FQNNGV. CDR3 coding DNA: TGTGCCAGCAGCCCAAATACTGAGACCCAGTACTTC. It codes for CASSPNTETQYF.

J is TRBJ2-6 and V is TRBV6-1, with D uncertain. V lost 2 bases and J 0 bases, leaving 14 bases between the germline ends. Germline CDR1 reads MNHNS; CDR2 reads SASEGT. This CDR3 spans 18 amino acids. The CDR3 bases are TGTGCCAGCAGTGAAAGCGCGTCCACGAGCTCTGGGGCCAACGTCCTGACTTTC. Amino acids: CASSESASTSSGANVLTF.

In this sample, this clonotype turned up a few times. This rearrangement joins TRBV29-1 to TRBJ1-3, with D possibly matching TRBD1 (6 bases). CDR1 is SQVTM, CDR2 ANQGSEA, per germline. This CDR3 spans 16 amino acids. V shed 2 bases and J shed 0 bases, with 14 bases lying between them. CDR3 amino acids: CSVETGGPNSGNTIYF. CDR3 DNA sequence: TGCAGCGTTGAAACGGGGGGGCCCAACTCTGGAAACACCATATATTTT. The whole variable domain, remainder taken from reference TRBV29-1 and TRBJ1-3, is SAVISQKPSRDICQRGTSLTIQCQVDSQVTMMFWYRQQPGQSLTLIATANQGSEATYESGFVIDKFPISRPNLTFSTLTVSNMSPEDSSIYLCSVETGGPNSGNTIYFGEGSWLTVV.

The V call is TRBV12-3 or TRBV12-4, the J call TRBJ2-7; D is unresolved. This CDR3 is built from 14 residues. Trimming pared 6 bases from V and 2 bases from J, leaving 14 bases between. The CDR3 loop reads CASSPSLRPYEQYF. CDR3 bases: TGTGCCAGCAGCCCGAGTTTGCGCCCCTACGAGCAGTACTTC.

This clonotype was seen more than once but under ten times. The rearrangement links TRBV12-3 or TRBV12-4 to TRBJ1-4; 8 bases map to TRBD1. The CDR3 totals 15 residues. The trim removed 6 bases at V and 8 bases at J, leaving 11 bases unmatched. The CDR3 region is CASSHLDRGEEKLFF. Written as DNA, the CDR3 is TGTGCCAGCAGCCACCTTGACAGGGGAGAGGAAAAACTGTTTTTT.

Concerning this clonotype itself: This clone may be a read error of a much larger clone one base away. This chain links TRBV28 with TRBJ1-5; 9 nucleotides agree with TRBD1. The CDR3 covers 16 residues. Germline-derived CDR1 and CDR2 are MDHEN and SYDVKM. CDR3 protein: CANSSSRDRDGQPQHF. Here the CDR3 DNA reads TGTGCCAACAGTTCCTCCCGGGACAGGGACGGTCAGCCCCAGCATTTT.

This chain's CDR3 is CASSRDTPVNGYTF. CDR3 DNA: TGTGCCAGCAGTCGGGACACGCCCGTCAACGGCTACACCTTC. V is TRBV12-3 or TRBV12-4 and J is TRBJ1-2, with D tentatively TRBD1 (6 bases). There are 14 residues in the CDR3. The ends were cut back, 5 bases at V and 8 bases at J, with 18 bases in the middle.

The chain uses TRBV2 and TRBJ2-2; 8 nucleotides agree with TRBD1. CDR3 length: 15 residues. V lost 8 bases, J lost 1 base, and 6 bases stayed unmatched. Germline loops: CDR1 SNHLY, CDR2 FYNNEI. As DNA, the CDR3 is TGTGCCAGCGGGGCCGGGACAGGGAACACCGGGGAGCTGTTTTTT. This gives the protein CASGAGTGNTGELFF.

The V call is TRBV24-1, the J call TRBJ2-1, with D perhaps given as TRBD1 or TRBD2 (5 bases each). CDR3 length: 16 amino acids. From germline, CDR1 is KGHDR and CDR2 SFDVKD. With 4 bases removed from V and 0 bases from J, the gap between germline ends came to 12 bases. The CDR3 nucleotides are TGTGCCACCAGTGACGGGACCGTTAGCTCCTACAATGAGCAGTTCTTC. The encoded protein is CATSDGTVSSYNEQFF.

The chain couples TRBV6-5 to TRBJ2-2, with D possibly matching TRBD1 (5 bases). The CDR3 loop spans 16 amino acids. The V end was cut by 4 bases, the J end by 2 bases, with 14 bases between. Germline CDR1 and CDR2: MNHEY and SVGAGI. The CDR3 loop reads CASSFRTPLNTGELFF. In nucleotides, the CDR3 is TGTGCCAGCAGTTTCCGGACACCCCTTAACACCGGGGAGCTGTTTTTT.

CDR3 sequence (DNA): TGTGCCAGCAGCCAAGACCGGGGGGGTCTTCAGCCCCAGCATTTT. Translated: CASSQDRGGLQPQHF. The chain employs TRBV4-2 and TRBJ1-5; D might be TRBD1 (5 bases). Trimming cost V 0 bases and J 6 bases, with 12 bases left between them. CDR1 and CDR2 from the germline V gene are LGHNA and YNFKEQ. This CDR3 has 15 amino acids.

This clonotype was counted between two and nine times. The V gene is TRBV30, the J gene TRBJ1-2, with D perhaps matching TRBD1 (6 bases). CDR3 length: 14 amino acids. The germline V and J ends were trimmed by 2 bases and 8 bases, with 18 bases remaining between them. Germline V CDR1 and CDR2: GTSNPN, SVGIG (reference sequence). The CDR3 reads CAWSISSVGTGYTF. DNA for the CDR3: TGTGCCTGGAGTATATCCTCGGTAGGGACAGGCTACACCTTC. The complete variable domain, with remaining parts taken from reference TRBV30 and TRBJ1-2, reads SQTIHQWPATLVQPVGSPLSLECTVEGTSNPNLYWYRQAAGRGLQLLFYSVGIGQISSEVPQNLSASRPQDRQFILSSKKLLLSDSGFYLCAWSISSVGTGYTFGSGTRLTVV.

This chain links TRBV11-1 with TRBJ2-1; D might be TRBD1 or TRBD2, each matching 5 bases. V was trimmed by 1 base and J by 7 bases, leaving 14 bases between them. Germline lookup yields CDR1 SGHAT and CDR2 FQDESV (reference sequence). The CDR3 spans 15 residues. The CDR3 sequence is CASSLGGTNGNEQFF. CDR3 nucleotide sequence: TGTGCCAGCAGCTTAGGGGGGACGAATGGAAATGAGCAGTTCTTC.

In its sample, this clonotype was seen many times. The chain has TRBV11-2 and TRBJ2-5; no clear D. From germline, CDR1 is SGHAT and CDR2 FQNNGV. V was cut by 4 bases and J by 1 base, with 4 bases left in between. This CDR3 spans 12 amino acids. The CDR3 nucleotides are TGTGCCAGCAGCTCCCTCCAAGAGACCCAGTACTTC. Translation: CASSSLQETQYF.

At least ten counts were recorded for this clonotype. This chain uses TRBV11-2 with TRBJ2-5; weak D call: TRBD2 (6 bases). The CDR3 is 14 amino acids. Per germline, CDR1 SGHAT and CDR2 FQNNGV. With 6 bases removed from V and 0 bases from J, the gap between germline ends came to 11 bases. The CDR3 DNA follows: TGTGCCAGCAGGCCCGGGACTCACCAAGAGACCCAGTACTTC. It is translated as CASRPGTHQETQYF.

This clonotype came up many times. The chain uses TRBV20-1 and TRBJ1-1; TRBD1 matches 9 bases. The CDR3 extends over 13 amino acids. The germline CDR1 and CDR2 sequences are DFQATT and SNEGSKA (reference sequence). The CDR3 DNA reads TGCAGCGCCGGACAGGGGATGAACACTGAAGCTTTCTTT. It yields the protein CSAGQGMNTEAFF.

The J gene is TRBJ1-1, the V gene TRBV2; the D gene is possibly TRBD1 (5 bases). Germline CDR1 reads SNHLY; CDR2 reads FYNNEI. CDR3 length: 13 residues. Trimming shortened V by 10 bases and J by 0 bases, and 12 bases separated the two germline ends. The CDR3 loop reads CATPGDMNTEAFF. The CDR3 bases are TGTGCCACCCCGGGGGATATGAACACTGAAGCTTTCTTT.

This clonotype was counted a few times. This rearrangement joins TRBV19 to TRBJ1-5; D is unclear. V gave up 5 bases and J gave up 6 bases, with 11 bases separating them. The CDR3 covers 13 residues. Germline loops: CDR1 LNHDA, CDR2 SQIVND (reference sequence). CDR3 region: CASSDGPGQPQHF. The CDR3 DNA is TGTGCCAGTAGTGATGGGCCCGGTCAGCCCCAGCATTTT.